This T cell receptor beta chain was captured in a study of response to subunit inactivated influenza vaccine (dated by TCRdb to 2016 to 2019). Study-wide context: Deep quantitative T cell receptor repertoire profiling was used in the study to track responses to a trivalent subunit inactivated influenza vaccine.

The CDR3 spans 16 residues, from the cysteine through the phenylalanine. The CDR3 DNA has 48 bases and is translated from base 1. CDR1 and CDR2 (LGHNA, YSLEER) derive from the germline V gene. Trimmed from V: 5 bases; trimmed from J: 0 bases; junction bases lacking a gene match: 5. This clonotype has more than one count but fewer than ten. Its antigen remains undetermined. Per-base quality was not reported, and no clone a single base away is much larger than it. Overall results and qualifications from the work: It was suggested by the authors that each seasonal influenza vaccination may recruit only a limited number of new T cells.

Library generation was performed with RT-PCR. The run used an Illumina HiSeq 2500. TCRdb reprocessing: public reads trimmed at Q25 with fastp, clones called with MiXCR, in-frame beta chains kept. Rows are combined by CDR3 protein, so each entry shows the most common genes and DNA. In this sample the table shows fewer than 800,000 distinct CDR3 sequences, 15% to 18% of which occur a single time. The ten largest clones take up around a tenth of the sample. This chain is built from TRBV4-3 and TRBJ1-4, and 8 junctional nucleotides match TRBD1. The receptor was isolated from a man in his forties or fifties who received an inactivated influenza vaccine. Donor details come from another sample of the same person, matched by shared clones. Here the sequenced sample was PBMCs from blood, taken roughly 13 days after vaccination. The DNA sequence is given as TGCGCCAGCAGCGAAGGACAGGGTACAACTAATGAAAAACTGTTTTTT. Its product reads: CASSEGQGTTNEKLFF.